These 29 T cell receptor beta chains share one sample of origin, sequenced in a study of blood T cell repertoires in COVID-19. The method was immunoSEQ multiplex PCR; TCRdb's version includes in-frame clones alone and lacks a portion of them. The sample has 70,000 or so clones; about 87% are singletons. Sample: peripheral blood. These receptors were taken from a woman of 80 years or more with active COVID-19.

The chain couples TRBV28 to TRBJ2-3; a possible D gene is TRBD2 (6 bases). The V end lost 7 bases, the J end lost 2 bases, and 13 bases lay between the germline ends. Germline CDR1 reads MDHEN; CDR2 reads SYDVKM. The CDR3 totals 14 residues. CDR3 protein: CASKPTSYTDTQYF. CDR3 bases: TGTGCCAGCAAACCCACTAGCTACACAGATACGCAGTATTTT.

This clone has only one observation. This sequence joins TRBV18 and TRBJ2-5; the match to TRBD1 covers 9 bases. Per germline, CDR1 KGHSH and CDR2 LQKENI. V lost 0 bases to trimming and J lost 4 bases; unmatched junction nucleotides: 3. This CDR3 is built from 15 residues. DNA of the CDR3: TGTGCCAGCTCACCACCCGGGACAGGGATAGAGACCCAGTACTTC. It translates to CASSPPGTGIETQYF.

The chain joins TRBV18 to TRBJ2-5, with D unclear. Germline lookup yields CDR1 KGHSH and CDR2 LQKENI. Trimming took off 3 bases at V and 3 bases at J, with 5 bases between the two ends. The CDR3 is 12 amino acids. CDR3 residues: CASSPQKETQYF. For the CDR3, the DNA is TGTGCCAGCTCACCTCAAAAAGAGACCCAGTACTTC.

V is TRBV5-1 and J is TRBJ2-2, with D possibly matching TRBD1 (6 bases). V lost 3 bases and J lost 3, with 12 bases in between. Germline-derived CDR1 and CDR2 are SGHRS and YFSETQ. The CDR3 has 15 residues. The CDR3 sequence is CASSSQTGYTGELFF. CDR3 bases: TGCGCCAGCAGCTCACAGACAGGTTACACCGGGGAGCTGTTTTTT. Variable domain in full (rest from reference TRBV5-1 and TRBJ2-2): KAGVTQTPRYLIKTRGQQVTLSCSPISGHRSVSWYQQTPGQGLQFLFEYFSETQRNKGNFPGRFSGRQFSNSRSEMNVSTLELGDSALYLCASSSQTGYTGELFFGEGSRLTVL.

The rearrangement uses TRBV29-1 and TRBJ2-1; possibly TRBD1 for D (5 bases). The CDR3 consists of 11 residues. Deletions cut 4 bases from V and 8 bases from J, with 9 bases between. CDR1 is SQVTM and CDR2 is ANQGSEA in the germline V gene. The CDR3: CSVGRADEQFF. The CDR3 DNA follows: TGCAGCGTTGGCAGGGCGGATGAGCAGTTCTTC.

The gene calls are TRBV28 and TRBJ1-2, with D unresolved. This CDR3 is 14 amino acids long. CDR1 and CDR2 (germline): MDHEN, SYDVKM. Trimming shortened V by 3 bases and J by 0 bases, and 8 bases separated the two germline ends. The CDR3 coding sequence is TGTGCCAGCAGTTTCGAGCTAGCTAACTATGGCTACACCTTC. It codes for CASSFELANYGYTF.

This clone was found once. The chain employs TRBV18 and TRBJ2-7, with D maybe TRBD2 (6 bases). CDR1 is KGHSH and CDR2 is LQKENI in the germline V gene. The CDR3 sequence is 15 residues long. V gave up 0 bases and J gave up 2 bases, with 11 bases separating them. This CDR3 is CASSPPGGTTYEQYF. Written as DNA, the CDR3 is TGTGCCAGCTCACCACCGGGGGGAACTACCTACGAGCAGTACTTC.

The V gene is TRBV4-2, the J gene TRBJ2-5, with 10 bases identical to TRBD2. The CDR3 has 17 amino acids. Losses at the gene ends were 0 bases for V and 1 base for J; bases not matched to a gene: 5. Per the germline V gene, CDR1 is LGHNA and CDR2 is YNFKEQ. DNA for the CDR3: TGTGCCAGCAGCCAAGAAAGGGTAGCGGGAGGCCAAGAGACCCAGTACTTC. Translating it yields CASSQERVAGGQETQYF.

V gene TRBV9 combines with J gene TRBJ2-4, with a tentative D call TRBD1 (6 bases). Between the trimmed V and J ends, which lost 3 bases and 1 base, there was a span of 14 bases. The CDR3 is made up of 16 amino acids. Germline V gene data show CDR1 as SGDLS and CDR2 as YYNGEE. The DNA for the CDR3 is TGTGCCAGCAGCGCCGGAGGCCAGGGGGCCAAAAACATTCAGTACTTC. Its translation: CASSAGGQGAKNIQYF.

This clone was found once. The V gene is TRBV7-2, the J gene TRBJ2-3, with D possibly TRBD1 on 5 matching bases. In germline, CDR1 is SGHTA, CDR2 FQGNSA. This CDR3 is 16 amino acids long. V was pared by 2 bases and J by 0 bases, with 12 bases between. The CDR3 DNA sequence: TGTGCCAGCAGCTTATTGGGGCGTTCTAGCACAGATACGCAGTATTTT. It is translated as CASSLLGRSSTDTQYF.

The chain links TRBV7-9 to TRBJ1-2, with D possibly matching TRBD1 (5 bases). Germline values: CDR1 SEHNR, CDR2 FQNEAQ (reference sequence). The CDR3 is 14 residues long. The V and J ends lost 5 bases and 4 bases respectively, with 14 bases between them. The CDR3 coding sequence is TGTGCCAGCAGCCAGGGCCCAGGGCGCTATGGCTACACCTTC. This encodes CASSQGPGRYGYTF.

CDR3 loop: CASRPRGGGNEKLFF. In nucleotides, the CDR3 is TGTGCCAGCAGGCCCCGGGGCGGGGGTAATGAAAAACTGTTTTTT. The chain couples TRBV28 to TRBJ1-4, with a possible D match to TRBD1 (5 bases). This CDR3 is built from 15 residues. Germline-derived CDR1 and CDR2 are MDHEN and SYDVKM. Trimming left V 6 bases short and J 4 bases short, with 15 bases between.

The V call is TRBV6-4, the J call TRBJ2-1, with TRBD2 matching 10 bases. V dropped 6 bases and J dropped 3; count of bases not matched to a gene: 5. CDR1 is MRHNA and CDR2 is SNTAGT in the germline V gene. CDR3 length: 15 residues. For the CDR3, the DNA is TGTGCCAGCAGACCCTCTAGCGGGGGCTACAATGAGCAGTTCTTC. The encoded protein is CASRPSSGGYNEQFF.

The gene calls are TRBV30 and TRBJ1-5, with 10 bases lining up with TRBD1. V lost 0 bases to trimming and J lost 9 bases; unmatched junction nucleotides: 5. From germline, CDR1 is GTSNPN and CDR2 SVGIG (reference sequence). This CDR3 comprises 14 residues. CDR3 in amino acids: CAWSVSDRGLPQHF. The CDR3 DNA reads TGTGCCTGGAGTGTATCAGACAGGGGGCTGCCCCAGCATTTT.

V and J are TRBV4-2 and TRBJ1-5; 7 bases are shared with TRBD1. With V trimmed by 0 bases and J by 1 base, 3 bases remained unmatched. From germline, CDR1 is LGHNA and CDR2 YNFKEQ. CDR3 size: 16 residues. The chain's CDR3 is CASSQDGQVSNQPQHF. The CDR3 DNA follows: TGTGCCAGCAGCCAAGACGGACAGGTCAGCAATCAGCCCCAGCATTTT.

V gene TRBV7-8 combines with J gene TRBJ2-6, with 7 bases aligning to TRBD2. The CDR3 length is 16 residues. The V gene's germline CDR1 is SGHVS and CDR2 FQNEAQ. The trim removed 4 bases at V and 2 bases at J, leaving 5 bases unmatched. This chain's CDR3 is CASSSPGRAGANVLTF. CDR3 in DNA: TGTGCCAGCAGCTCCCCGGGGAGGGCTGGGGCCAACGTCCTGACTTTC.

This chain connects TRBV18 to TRBJ1-6; the match to TRBD1 covers 8 bases. The CDR3 sequence is 15 residues long. Unmatched junction bases numbered 10, after V lost 6 bases and J lost 9 bases. The germline gives CDR1 KGHSH, CDR2 LQKENI. For the CDR3, the DNA is TGTGCCAGCTCGCCGATCGGACAGGGTAGTTCACCCCTCCACTTT. Translating it yields CASSPIGQGSSPLHF.

This rearrangement joins TRBV19 to TRBJ1-1, with TRBD1 matching over 8 bases. V lost 6 bases, J lost 1 base, and 10 bases stayed unmatched. CDR1 is LNHDA and CDR2 is SQIVND in the germline V gene (reference sequence). The CDR3 is made up of 16 amino acids. Here the CDR3 reads CASSSTGTGGNTEAFF. The CDR3 nucleotides read TGTGCCAGTAGCAGTACCGGGACAGGAGGGAACACTGAAGCTTTCTTT. The full variable domain, with the rest looked up from reference TRBV19 and TRBJ1-1, is DGGITQSPKYLFRKEGQNVTLSCEQNLNHDAMYWYRQDPGQGLRLIYYSQIVNDFQKGDIAEGYSVSREKKESFPLTVTSAQKNPTAFYLCASSSTGTGGNTEAFFGQGTRLTVV.

The V gene is TRBV18, the J gene TRBJ2-6, with D possibly matching TRBD1 (7 bases). Trimming cost V 7 bases and J 10 bases, with 17 bases left between them. Germline CDR1 is KGHSH and CDR2 is LQKENI. The length of the CDR3 is 14 residues. DNA of the CDR3: TGTGCCAGCTTCCCCGCGGGACAGACGAACGTCCTGACTTTC. Amino acids: CASFPAGQTNVLTF. Supplemented by reference TRBV18 and TRBJ2-6, the full variable domain reads NAGVMQNPRHLVRRRGQEARLRCSPMKGHSHVYWYRQLPEEGLKFMVYLQKENIIDESGMPKERFSAEFPKEGPSILRIQQVVRGDSAAYFCASFPAGQTNVLTFGAGSRLTVL.

Details on this clone: This specimen includes other DNA sequences encoding the same CDR3. This chain uses TRBV18 with TRBJ2-3; no definite D call. The germline V gene encodes CDR1 KGHSH and CDR2 LQKENI. The V end was cut by 3 bases, the J end by 0 bases, with 4 bases between. There are 13 residues in the CDR3. The CDR3 spells CASSPSSTDTQYF. Here the CDR3 DNA reads TGTGCCAGCTCACCTAGTAGCACAGATACGCAGTATTTT.

The rearrangement links TRBV10-3 to TRBJ2-5, with 8 bases aligning to TRBD2. CDR3 length: 16 amino acids. Losses at the gene ends were 3 bases for V and 1 base for J; bases not matched to a gene: 7. Germline V lookup: CDR1 ENHRY, CDR2 SYGVKD. The CDR3 nucleotides read TGTGCCATCAGTGACGGGGCGGGAGGAACCCAAGAGACCCAGTACTTC. It is translated as CAISDGAGGTQETQYF.

The chain joins TRBV18 to TRBJ1-2, with TRBD1 matching 9 bases. Germline V lookup: CDR1 KGHSH, CDR2 LQKENI. V lost 6 bases and J lost 13; bases outside the gene matches: 15. CDR3 size: 14 residues. The CDR3 reads CASSPIGTGYSSTF. In DNA form, the CDR3 reads TGTGCCAGCTCTCCGATTGGGACAGGGTACTCCTCCACCTTC.

The chain has TRBV28 and TRBJ2-7; TRBD2 aligns across 8 bases. Germline CDR1 reads MDHEN; CDR2 reads SYDVKM. CDR3 length equals 14 residues. Trimming cost V 2 bases and J 4 bases; bases outside gene matches: 4. For the CDR3, the DNA is TGTGCCAGCAGTTTAAGCCGGGGGGGATACGAGCAGTACTTC. It yields the protein CASSLSRGGYEQYF.

The CDR3 nucleotides read TGTGCCAGCAGTTTAGCAGGGGAGTATGGCTACACCTTC. This translates into CASSLAGEYGYTF. The chain has TRBV27 and TRBJ1-2; D perhaps matches TRBD1 (6 bases). The CDR3 runs to 13 residues. CDR1 and CDR2 from the germline V gene are MNHEY and SMNVEV (reference sequence). Trimming removed 2 bases at V and 5 bases at J, with 9 bases between.

The rearrangement links TRBV5-6 to TRBJ2-7, with 8 bases fitting TRBD1. The V segment lost 2 bases and the J segment 6 bases; nucleotides outside the gene matches: 10. Per the germline V gene, CDR1 is SGHDT and CDR2 is YYEEEE. CDR3 length: 15 amino acids. CDR3 sequence (DNA): TGTGCCAGCAGCTTCTCGACAGGGGTCGCCTCCGAGCAGTACTTC. It yields the protein CASSFSTGVASEQYF.

This clone was recorded a few times. One end of the junction does not line up with germline, which may come from a read error. The rearrangement uses TRBV7-2 and TRBJ2-1; TRBD2 matches 7 bases. CDR1 is SGHTA and CDR2 is FQGNSA in the germline V gene. This CDR3 has 15 residues. CDR3 DNA: TGTGCCAGCAGCATAGCGGGCCGCTCCTACAATGAGCAGTTCTTC. It specifies CASSIAGRSYNEQFF.

The chain recombines TRBV9 with TRBJ1-2; D is possibly TRBD1 (6 bases). Trimming removed 3 bases at V and 5 bases at J, with 8 bases between. Germline V gives CDR1 SGDLS, CDR2 YYNGEE. The CDR3 sequence is 12 residues long. CDR3 nucleotides: TGTGCCAGCAGCGCCGGACAGTATGGCTACACCTTC. Translating gives CASSAGQYGYTF.

The rearrangement joins TRBV6-5 to TRBJ1-2; 7 nucleotides match TRBD1. The junction had 7 bases not matched to a gene; V was cut back by 6 bases and J by 6 bases. The germline V gene has CDR1 MNHEY and CDR2 SVGAGI. CDR3 length equals 13 residues. The CDR3 nucleotides are TGTGCCAGCAGAGAGACAGGGTACAATGGCTACACCTTC. It specifies CASRETGYNGYTF.

The chain is built from TRBV10-3 and TRBJ2-3; TRBD2 agrees at 7 bases. The J segment lost 4 bases and the V segment lost 6 bases, leaving 13 bases of the junction unmatched. Germline V gene lookup returns CDR1 ENHRY and CDR2 SYGVKD. The CDR3 has 16 amino acids. For the CDR3, the DNA is TGTGCCATCAGCGGCCTCTCGCGGGAGAGGGCAGATACGCAGTATTTT. This gives the protein CAISGLSRERADTQYF.